The 15 T cell receptor beta chains in this list originate from one sample, sequenced in a study of blood T cell repertoires in COVID-19. Sequencing used immunoSEQ multiplex PCR; TCRdb keeps in-frame clones, though not all of them. The sample records hundreds of thousands of clones, approximately 88% being singletons. What was sequenced was peripheral blood. All receptors come from a man aged 35 to 55 with acute or convalescent COVID-19.

This chain connects TRBV5-4 to TRBJ2-7, with D perhaps matching TRBD1 (5 bases). Germline values: CDR1 SGHNT, CDR2 YYREEE (reference sequence). The V end lost 0 bases, the J end lost 6 bases, and 16 bases lay between the germline ends. The CDR3 spans 15 residues. The CDR3 region is CASSLVGRARGEQYF. Here the CDR3 DNA reads TGTGCCAGCAGCTTGGTGGGCAGGGCCCGTGGCGAGCAGTACTTC.

The V gene is TRBV6-5, the J gene TRBJ2-3; D uncertain. The germline gives CDR1 MNHEY, CDR2 SVGAGI. The CDR3 is 14 residues long. Between the trimmed V and J ends, which lost 7 bases and 0 bases, there was a span of 11 bases. DNA for the CDR3: TGTGCCAGCACCCCCGGTCCTAGCACAGATACGCAGTATTTT. This gives the protein CASTPGPSTDTQYF.

The chain links TRBV6-5 to TRBJ2-1, with D possibly TRBD2 on 6 matching bases. This CDR3 has 14 amino acids. Germline lookup yields CDR1 MNHEY and CDR2 SVGAGI. Trimming took off 2 bases at V and 6 bases at J, with 11 bases between the two ends. The CDR3 loop is CASSYGAGLNEQFF. CDR3 DNA: TGTGCCAGCAGTTACGGGGCGGGACTCAATGAGCAGTTCTTC.

The chain has TRBV4-1 and TRBJ1-3; 8 bases align to TRBD1. Germline CDR1 MGHRA, CDR2 YSYEKL. The CDR3 is 17 residues long. With 3 bases clipped from V and 4 bases from J, the junction kept 11 bases outside the gene matches. The CDR3 DNA is TGCGCCAGCAGCCATGCAAAACAGGGGGGGGACGGAAACACCATATATTTT. Its protein product is CASSHAKQGGDGNTIYF.

This chain links TRBV4-2 with TRBJ1-2, with TRBD1 matching 8 bases. The J segment lost 3 bases and the V segment lost 3 bases, leaving 6 bases of the junction unmatched. Germline lookup yields CDR1 LGHNA and CDR2 YNFKEQ. The CDR3 covers 15 residues. CDR3 coding DNA: TGTGCCAGCAGCCAGTTGACAGGGGTAGACTATGGCTACACCTTC. It codes for CASSQLTGVDYGYTF.

This chain uses TRBV9 with TRBJ1-2, with D uncertain. This CDR3 has 15 amino acids. V was trimmed by 0 bases and J by 6 bases, leaving 15 bases between them. Germline V gene data show CDR1 as SGDLS and CDR2 as YYNGEE. The CDR3 here is CASSVEIRGFDGYTF. CDR3 coding DNA: TGTGCCAGCAGCGTAGAGATCCGAGGGTTCGATGGCTACACCTTC.

The chain employs TRBV7-3 and TRBJ2-1, with 7 bases aligning to TRBD1. This CDR3 contains 13 residues. Germline loops: CDR1 SGHTA, CDR2 FQGTGA. V dropped 5 bases and J dropped 9; count of bases not matched to a gene: 7. CDR3 DNA: TGTGCCAGCAGCCCCCGGGCAGGGGGTGAGCAGTTCTTC. Translating gives CASSPRAGGEQFF.

V usage is TRBV4-3 and J usage is TRBJ2-5; TRBD1 matches 7 bases. The CDR3 contains 17 residues. With V trimmed by 0 bases and J by 1 base, 8 bases remained unmatched. The germline V gene has CDR1 LGHNA and CDR2 YSLEER. For the CDR3, the DNA is TGCGCCAGCAGCCAAGAGAGGACAGGTGGCCTCCAAGAGACCCAGTACTTC. Protein sequence: CASSQERTGGLQETQYF.

This chain uses TRBV6-2 or TRBV6-3 with TRBJ2-1; TRBD2 is a possible D gene (6 bases). The V end lost 2 bases, the J end lost 7 bases, and 9 bases lay between the germline ends. This CDR3 region has 13 residues. The germline CDR1 and CDR2 sequences are MNHEY and SVGEGT. Here the CDR3 reads CASSYNGGNEQFF. DNA of the CDR3: TGTGCCAGCAGTTACAACGGGGGTAATGAGCAGTTCTTC.

In its sample, this clone was seen once. CDR3 in DNA: TGCGCCAGCAGCTTCAACCGGGACAGGGTTACTGAAGCTTTCTTT. This sequence encodes CASSFNRDRVTEAFF. This chain connects TRBV5-1 to TRBJ1-1, with TRBD1 identical over 9 bases. The CDR3 runs 15 residues. Germline CDR1 reads SGHRS; CDR2 reads YFSETQ. After removal of 2 bases from V and 5 bases from J, the junction contained 7 bases not matched to a gene.

About this clone: The junction does not match germline at one end; this may be a read error. The rearrangement uses TRBV6-2 or TRBV6-3 and TRBJ1-2; a weak D match, TRBD1 (5 bases). Germline lookup yields CDR1 MNHEY and CDR2 SVGEGT. This CDR3 has 15 residues. CDR3 region: CASSNSRGNGYGYTF. The CDR3 DNA is TGTGCCAGCAGTAACTCAAGGGGAAACGGCTATGGCTACACCTTC.

This chain joins TRBV21-1 and TRBJ2-5; the D call of TRBD2 is as the table states it, not checked on the DNA. TRBV21-1 is shown as a pseudogene. This CDR3 region has 16 residues. Here the CDR3 reads CATTLTSGRTGETQYF. The CDR3 bases are TGTGCCACCACGTTAACTAGCGGGAGAACAGGGGAGACCCAGTACTTC.

V is TRBV29-1 and J is TRBJ2-1; TRBD2 agrees at 7 bases. The junction had 1 base not matched to a gene; V was cut back by 4 bases and J by 4 bases. There are 12 residues in the CDR3. The germline CDR1 and CDR2 sequences are SQVTM and ANQGSEA. The CDR3 DNA reads TGCAGCGTTGCGCGGGGGTACAATGAGCAGTTCTTC. It specifies CSVARGYNEQFF.

In its sample, this clone was seen a few times. The rearrangement links TRBV27 to TRBJ1-2; a possible D gene is TRBD1 (5 bases). Germline lookup yields CDR1 MNHEY and CDR2 SMNVEV (reference sequence). Trimming cost V 6 bases and J 3 bases, with 20 bases left between them. The CDR3 runs to 16 residues. The CDR3: CASSNKGLINYYGYTF. The CDR3 DNA follows: TGTGCCAGCAGCAACAAGGGGCTGATTAATTACTATGGCTACACCTTC.

The V call is TRBV3-1 (or the pseudogene TRBV3-2), the J call TRBJ1-1; 7 bases agree with TRBD1. In germline, CDR1 is LGHDT, CDR2 YNNKEL (reference sequence). This CDR3 is 14 amino acids long. The J segment lost 1 base and the V segment lost 3 bases, leaving 2 bases of the junction unmatched. DNA for the CDR3: TGTGCCAGCAGCCACGACAGGGAGAACACTGAAGCTTTCTTT. Amino acids: CASSHDRENTEAFF.